These 30 T cell receptor beta chains share one sample of origin, sequenced in a study of T cell repertoires in cytomegalovirus infection. TCRdb reprocessed the reads via MiXCR and lists one record per CDR3 protein. The table lists 450,000 to 600,000 distinct CDR3 sequences, roughly 10% of them singletons, with 10% in the top ten. Sequenced input: PBMCs. Receptor source: a human donor in good health (CMV status not recorded). Some clones in this sample may be carry-over from other donors' samples.

This clonotype was seen repeatedly, ten times or more. This chain links TRBV7-9 with TRBJ1-6; D remains ambiguous. V was pared by 1 base and J by 8 bases, with 12 bases between. Germline loops: CDR1 SEHNR, CDR2 FQNEAQ (reference sequence). The CDR3 runs 15 residues. The CDR3 nucleotides read TGTGCCAGCAGCTTAGGCAGCGCTTGGGATTCACCCCTCCACTTT. Protein product: CASSLGSAWDSPLHF.

This clonotype was recorded many times. The rearrangement uses TRBV5-1 and TRBJ1-1; D remains unclear. CDR1 is SGHRS and CDR2 is YFSETQ in the germline V gene. This CDR3 spans 14 amino acids. V lost 0 bases and J lost 1, with 7 bases in between. CDR3 coding DNA: TGCGCCAGCAGCTTGGGCCACGCGAACACTGAAGCTTTCTTT. It is translated as CASSLGHANTEAFF.

The V gene is TRBV5-5, the J gene TRBJ2-4; no reliable D call. Germline V CDR1 and CDR2: SGHKS, YYEKEE (reference sequence). This CDR3 spans 15 amino acids. The V gene lost 2 bases and the J gene lost 1 base, with 10 bases spanning the gap. The CDR3 DNA follows: TGTGCCAGCAGCTTCTTGGGAAATGCCAAAAACATTCAGTACTTC. Amino acids: CASSFLGNAKNIQYF.

This clonotype was counted ten times or more. The chain links TRBV19 to TRBJ2-7; D call uncertain. This CDR3 is built from 12 residues. V was trimmed by 9 bases and J by 4 bases, leaving 13 bases between them. Germline-derived CDR1 and CDR2 are LNHDA and SQIVND (reference sequence). DNA for the CDR3: TGTGCCAGAAACCCCGATTGTTACGAGCAGTACTTC. It encodes CARNPDCYEQYF.

This clonotype was recorded many times. The CDR3 DNA reads TGTGCCAGCAGTTACTCGTCGAGGACCGGCTACACCTTC. The encoded protein is CASSYSSRTGYTF. This chain joins TRBV6-5 and TRBJ1-2; no firm D call. V gave up 0 bases and J gave up 8 bases, with 10 bases separating them. The germline gives CDR1 MNHEY, CDR2 SVGAGI. The CDR3 has 13 amino acids.

This clonotype was found many times. The chain has TRBV27 and TRBJ2-7; 8 bases line up with TRBD2. V lost 3 bases and J lost 3; bases outside the gene matches: 4. Germline V lookup: CDR1 MNHEY, CDR2 SMNVEV (reference sequence). This CDR3 has 14 residues. The CDR3 bases are TGTGCCAGCAGTTTCGGGACTAGTGTCTACGAGCAGTACTTC. It translates to CASSFGTSVYEQYF.

This clonotype has more than one count but fewer than ten. This chain uses TRBV11-2 with TRBJ2-5; D possibly matches TRBD1 or TRBD2 (5 bases each). In germline, CDR1 is SGHAT, CDR2 FQNNGV. Deletions cut 4 bases from V and 4 bases from J, with 19 bases between. The CDR3 is 16 amino acids. CDR3 sequence: CASSYRSTVRGETQYF. The CDR3 coding sequence is TGTGCCAGCAGCTATAGATCGACAGTTCGGGGAGAGACCCAGTACTTC.

This sequence joins TRBV29-1 and TRBJ2-7, with unresolved D. V was pared by 5 bases and J by 1 base, with 6 bases between. Germline assignment: CDR1 SQVTM and CDR2 ANQGSEA. This CDR3 is built from 11 residues. CDR3 loop: CSVYLSYEQYF. CDR3 coding DNA: TGCAGCGTTTACCTTTCCTACGAGCAGTACTTC.

This clonotype was found a few times. The chain carries TRBV6-5 and TRBJ1-2, with D hard to call. The germline V gene encodes CDR1 MNHEY and CDR2 SVGAGI. The CDR3 covers 14 residues. V was clipped by 7 bases and J by 1 base, with 13 bases between them. The CDR3 protein is CASIDMSSNYGYTF. In DNA form, the CDR3 reads TGTGCCAGCATTGACATGTCAAGTAACTATGGCTACACCTTC.

This clonotype was seen at least ten times. The gene calls are TRBV10-3 and TRBJ2-3; possibly TRBD2 for D (6 bases). The CDR3 spans 15 residues. Trimming pared 8 bases from V and 0 bases from J, leaving 15 bases between. Germline-derived CDR1 and CDR2 are ENHRY and SYGVKD. The CDR3 DNA reads as TGTGCCATCCGAGATCTAGCGAGAAGCACAGATACGCAGTATTTT. Translated: CAIRDLARSTDTQYF.

In its sample, this clonotype was seen a few times. The J gene is TRBJ2-2, the V gene TRBV20-1; a possible D gene is TRBD1 (7 bases). Germline V lookup: CDR1 DFQATT, CDR2 SNEGSKA (reference sequence). The V end lost 1 base, the J end lost 4 bases, and 10 bases lay between the germline ends. CDR3 length: 14 amino acids. The CDR3 reads CSARGQGGTGELFF. As DNA, the CDR3 is TGCAGTGCTAGAGGGCAGGGGGGCACCGGGGAGCTGTTTTTT.

V usage is TRBV2 and J usage is TRBJ2-3; 14 positions agree with TRBD2. The CDR3 contains 16 residues. The V segment lost 7 bases and the J segment 6 bases; nucleotides outside the gene matches: 9. In germline, CDR1 is SNHLY, CDR2 FYNNEI. CDR3: CASNLGLAGGLDTQYF. For the CDR3, the DNA is TGTGCCAGCAACCTCGGACTAGCGGGAGGTCTGGATACGCAGTATTTT.

This clonotype occurred many times. The chain couples TRBV11-1 to TRBJ2-1; 10 bases are a match to TRBD2. The V and J ends lost 4 bases and 0 bases, in that order; junction bases with no gene match: 6. Germline CDR1 and CDR2: SGHAT and FQDESV (reference sequence). CDR3 length equals 17 residues. CDR3 nucleotide sequence: TGTGCCAGCAGCTCCGCTAGCGGGAGAGGCTCCTACAATGAGCAGTTCTTC. Its translation is CASSSASGRGSYNEQFF. Full variable domain (missing parts from reference TRBV11-1 and TRBJ2-1): EAEVAQSPRYKITEKSQAVAFWCDPISGHATLYWYRQILGQGPELLVQFQDESVVDDSQLPKDRFSAERLKGVDSTLKIQPAELGDSAMYLCASSSASGRGSYNEQFFGPGTRLTVL.

Many counts were recorded for this clonotype. The V call is TRBV7-8, the J call TRBJ2-1; 10 nucleotides agree with TRBD1. Germline V gene sequence: CDR1 SGHVS, CDR2 FQNEAQ. The CDR3 is 16 residues long. Trimming at V came to 5 bases and at J to 9 bases, leaving 13 bases not matched to a gene. CDR3 DNA: TGTGCCAGCAGCCCCCACGACAGGGGGCGCGAGTTTGAGCAGTTCTTC. This sequence encodes CASSPHDRGREFEQFF.

This clonotype was counted many times. The chain uses TRBV7-6 and TRBJ1-4, with 7 positions matching TRBD1. Per germline, CDR1 SGHVS and CDR2 FNYEAQ. This CDR3 has 17 residues. Trimming removed 5 bases from V and 8 bases from J; junction bases left unmatched: 17. CDR3 in DNA: TGTGCCAGCAGCCCCAGCGCAGGAGGGACAGACAACGAAAAACTGTTTTTT. The encoded protein is CASSPSAGGTDNEKLFF.

This clonotype was detected many times. J is TRBJ2-2 and V is TRBV27, with 7 bases identical to TRBD1. The V and J ends lost 4 bases and 1 base, in that order; junction bases with no gene match: 12. Looked up from germline, CDR1 is MNHEY and CDR2 is SMNVEV (reference sequence). This CDR3 comprises 18 residues. The CDR3 region has the DNA TGTGCCAGCAGTTACCCACCGACAGGGTTGAGGAACACCGGGGAGCTGTTTTTT. Translating it yields CASSYPPTGLRNTGELFF.

This clonotype turned up a few times. The chain links TRBV19 to TRBJ1-2; D perhaps matches TRBD1 (5 bases). This CDR3 is 16 amino acids long. The V gene's germline CDR1 is LNHDA and CDR2 SQIVND (reference sequence). Trimming stripped 3 bases from V and 8 bases from J, with 22 bases between. The CDR3 is CASSISEGLPVEGYTF. CDR3 DNA sequence: TGTGCCAGTAGTATTTCAGAGGGACTTCCCGTGGAGGGCTACACCTTC.

This clonotype was counted many times. This chain uses TRBV5-5 with TRBJ2-1, with unresolved D. The V end was cut by 7 bases, the J end by 5 bases, with 19 bases between. The CDR3 is 15 residues long. From germline, CDR1 is SGHKS and CDR2 YYEKEE (reference sequence). The CDR3 region is CASGLSSYENNEQFF. CDR3 nucleotides: TGTGCCAGCGGCCTCAGCTCCTACGAGAACAATGAGCAGTTCTTC.

This clonotype was seen only a few times. V usage is TRBV12-3 or TRBV12-4 and J usage is TRBJ2-3; D might be TRBD1 or TRBD2, each matching 5 bases. V was clipped by 5 bases and J by 2 bases, with 11 bases between them. The CDR3 totals 14 residues. DNA for the CDR3: TGTGCCAGCAGTCTTTCAGGGACCACAGATACGCAGTATTTT. It is translated as CASSLSGTTDTQYF.

This clonotype occurred many times. DNA for the CDR3: TGTGCCATCAGCCGCCGGGACAGGGTAGATAGCTTGGCAGATACGCAGTATTTT. This sequence encodes CAISRRDRVDSLADTQYF. This chain joins TRBV10-3 and TRBJ2-3; TRBD1 aligns across 9 bases. V was clipped by 6 bases and J by 4 bases; unmatched bases: 17. In germline, CDR1 is ENHRY, CDR2 SYGVKD. This CDR3 is 18 amino acids long.

The sample holds many counts of this clonotype. This chain joins TRBV6-2 or TRBV6-3 and TRBJ2-3; TRBD1 matches 7 bases. The CDR3 has 16 amino acids. Germline CDR1 and CDR2: MNHEY and SVGEGT. V lost 6 bases, J lost 5 bases, and 14 bases stayed unmatched. The CDR3: CASRTRQGFYRDTQYF. The CDR3, as DNA: TGTGCCAGCAGAACGAGACAGGGTTTTTACCGAGATACGCAGTATTTT.

This clonotype showed up just a few times. The V call is TRBV5-1, the J call TRBJ2-1; TRBD2 aligns across 11 bases. The ends lost 4 bases at V and 8 bases at J; junction bases unmatched: 11. Germline V gene data show CDR1 as SGHRS and CDR2 as YFSETQ. This CDR3 region has 16 residues. Written as DNA, the CDR3 is TGCGCCAGCAGCCTGGCCACTAGCGGGAGTGGCGATGAGCAGTTCTTC. Protein product: CASSLATSGSGDEQFF.

This clonotype showed up just a few times. The chain combines TRBV5-6 with TRBJ2-1, with D possibly being TRBD1 (6 bases). Germline V CDR1 and CDR2: SGHDT, YYEEEE. V was cut by 4 bases and J by 10 bases, with 18 bases left in between. The CDR3 extends over 14 amino acids. CDR3 loop: CASSLDWGTLEQFF. CDR3 DNA sequence: TGTGCCAGCAGCCTGGATTGGGGGACATTAGAGCAGTTCTTC.

This clonotype was recorded at least ten times. The rearrangement links TRBV7-8 to TRBJ1-4, with 9 bases that match TRBD1. Germline CDR1 and CDR2: SGHVS and FQNEAQ. V lost 5 bases to trimming and J lost 7 bases; unmatched junction nucleotides: 11. The CDR3 extends over 16 amino acids. Here the CDR3 DNA reads TGTGCCAGCAGCGTAATGGCAGGGACAGGGCCTGAAAAACTGTTTTTT. Residues: CASSVMAGTGPEKLFF.

The sample holds many counts of this clonotype. Here the CDR3 reads CASSHLDRGDGYTF. DNA for the CDR3: TGTGCCAGCAGCCACCTTGACAGGGGAGATGGCTACACCTTC. The chain recombines TRBV7-9 with TRBJ1-2; 8 positions agree with TRBD1. The CDR3 length is 14 residues. V shed 5 bases and J 6 bases; nucleotides not matched to a gene: 8. CDR1 and CDR2 (germline): SEHNR, FQNEAQ (reference sequence).

This clonotype was detected ten times or more. The chain is built from TRBV27 and TRBJ2-2; the D gene could be TRBD1 or TRBD2 (6 bases each). V dropped 3 bases and J dropped 4 bases, with 15 bases sitting between them. The length of the CDR3 is 16 residues. CDR1 is MNHEY, CDR2 SMNVEV, per germline (reference sequence). CDR3 protein: CASSFLGGSGTGELFF. The CDR3 bases are TGTGCCAGCAGTTTCCTGGGGGGCTCGGGCACCGGGGAGCTGTTTTTT.

This clonotype was picked up a small number of times. CDR3 in amino acids: CASSPTSGQAEKLFF. CDR3 nucleotide sequence: TGTGCCAGCAGCCCCACTTCGGGACAGGCTGAAAAACTGTTTTTT. The chain combines TRBV5-4 with TRBJ1-4, with 8 bases lining up with TRBD1. The CDR3 is made up of 15 amino acids. Germline trimming cut 4 bases from V and 7 bases from J; bases unmatched to any gene: 9. Germline values: CDR1 SGHNT, CDR2 YYREEE (reference sequence).

This clonotype was found a few times. This chain joins TRBV27 and TRBJ1-6, with D hard to call. The CDR3 covers 13 residues. Trimming pared 6 bases from V and 10 bases from J, leaving 13 bases between. Germline-derived CDR1 and CDR2 are MNHEY and SMNVEV (reference sequence). CDR3: CASSPLTRSPLHF. As DNA, the CDR3 is TGTGCCAGCAGCCCCTTGACCCGGTCACCCCTCCACTTT.

This clonotype came up many times. The CDR3 nucleotides read TGTGCCAGCAGCCCTTGGGCAGGGAATAATGAAAAACTGTTTTTT. Translation: CASSPWAGNNEKLFF. J is TRBJ1-4 and V is TRBV5-4; TRBD1 might be the D (5 bases). V lost 4 bases to trimming and J lost 4 bases, with 14 bases between them. Germline CDR1 SGHNT, CDR2 YYREEE (reference sequence). The CDR3 totals 15 residues.

This clonotype was found many times. The V and J genes are TRBV4-1 and TRBJ1-5; 10 bases fit TRBD1. Germline assignment: CDR1 MGHRA and CDR2 YSYEKL. The CDR3 totals 15 residues. The V and J ends lost 0 bases and 7 bases, in that order; junction bases with no gene match: 3. CDR3: CASSQDRGQGQPQHF. The CDR3 region has the DNA TGCGCCAGCAGCCAAGACAGGGGACAGGGGCAGCCCCAGCATTTT.